The 5 T cell receptor beta chains listed next were all sequenced from one sample in a study of blood T cell repertoires in COVID-19. Assay: immunoSEQ multiplex PCR; the TCRdb copy retains only in-frame clones and omits some. The table has under 150,000 clones, around 90% seen once; the top ten hold around 4.5%. The material sequenced was peripheral blood. Receptors originate from a woman aged 50 to 60 with acute or convalescent COVID-19.

The chain couples TRBV10-2 to TRBJ1-2; TRBD1 matches at 7 bases. CDR1 WSHSY and CDR2 SAAADI come from the germline V gene. Trimming removed 7 bases from V and 4 bases from J; junction bases left unmatched: 18. The CDR3 spans 17 residues. This CDR3 reads CASIEGGRGIGSYGYTF. CDR3 nucleotide sequence: TGCGCCAGCATCGAAGGTGGCAGGGGGATTGGTAGCTATGGCTACACCTTC.

In this sample, this clone turned up once. This chain joins TRBV5-8 and TRBJ1-4, with unresolved D. V was cut by 4 bases and J by 0 bases, with 10 bases left in between. The CDR3 runs to 15 residues. CDR1 is SGHTS and CDR2 is YDEGEE in the germline V gene. The CDR3 sequence is CASSPELATNEKLFF. The CDR3 DNA reads as TGTGCCAGCAGCCCCGAGCTTGCAACTAATGAAAAACTGTTTTTT.

This clone was counted only a few times. V gene TRBV6-5 combines with J gene TRBJ1-6; D possibly corresponds to TRBD1 (5 bases). The length of the CDR3 is 14 residues. Germline CDR1 and CDR2: MNHEY and SVGAGI. Between the trimmed V and J ends, which lost 6 bases and 8 bases, there was a span of 14 bases. CDR3 region: CASSGRLGDSPLHF. Here the CDR3 DNA reads TGTGCCAGCAGCGGGAGGCTGGGGGATTCACCCCTCCACTTT.

This sequence joins TRBV5-6 and TRBJ2-3; the match to TRBD1 covers 9 bases. J was trimmed by 5 bases and V by 2 bases; bases with no gene match: 3. CDR1 is SGHDT, CDR2 YYEEEE, per germline. The CDR3 sequence is 14 residues long. In nucleotides, the CDR3 is TGTGCCAGCAGCTTCTCGACAGGGGGAGATACGCAGTATTTT. Translating it yields CASSFSTGGDTQYF.

The chain carries TRBV5-6 and TRBJ1-5; no firm D call. Germline CDR1 is SGHDT and CDR2 is YYEEEE. The CDR3 runs 17 residues. V lost 3 bases and J 1 base, leaving 17 bases between the germline ends. CDR3 sequence (DNA): TGTGCCAGCAGCTCCCTTGGGCAGGCGCAAAGCAATCAGCCCCAGCATTTT. Amino acid sequence: CASSSLGQAQSNQPQHF.